The TCR beta chain under discussion was sequenced for a study of technical replicates of blood from a handful of donors. V was pared by 2 bases and J by 1 base, with 2 bases of the junction left unmatched. Germline V gene data show CDR1 as SGHRS and CDR2 as YFSETQ. The CDR3 has 14 amino acids. Produced via immunoSEQ multiplex PCR; TCRdb's table is partial and in-frame only. The table lists tens of thousands of clones, about nine tenths of them singletons. The sequenced sample was T cells isolated from PBMCs. V usage is TRBV5-1 and J usage is TRBJ2-5, with TRBD1 identical over 7 bases. The TCR originated in a human donor in good health. The CDR3 is CASSFRTGQETQYF. In DNA, the CDR3 is TGCGCCAGCAGCTTTAGGACAGGCCAAGAGACCCAGTACTTC.